Shown below are 19 T cell receptor beta chains from a single sample sequenced in a study of CD8+CD57+ T cells in acquired aplastic anemia. The study profiled TCR beta VDJ and CDR3 using genomic DNA as template. TCRdb redid the calling of the reads with MiXCR, one entry per CDR3 protein. This sample yields around 200,000 distinct CDR3 sequences, of which around half are seen a single time; 15% to 20% belongs to the top ten. Material for sequencing was sorted CD4+, CD8+, or CD8+CD57+ T cells (not recorded which) from PBMCs. Receptors were obtained from a human donor in good health, serving as a control.

A remark on this clonotype: At one boundary the junction diverges from the germline segment, which might be a read error. The chain carries TRBV10-3 and TRBJ2-7, with 10 nucleotides matching TRBD1. The CDR3 loop spans 15 amino acids. Per the germline V gene, CDR1 is ENHRY and CDR2 is SYGVKD. CDR3 sequence reads: CAITYDRGPSYEQYF. The CDR3 nucleotides are TGCGCCATCACCTACGACAGGGGGCCGTCCTACGAGCAGTACTTC.

This chain links TRBV12-5 with TRBJ1-1, with D unclear. V was trimmed by 0 bases and J by 5 bases, leaving 4 bases between them. The germline gives CDR1 LGHNT, CDR2 FRNRAP. This CDR3 has 12 amino acids. CDR3 coding DNA: TGTGCTAGTGGTTTGGTACGAACTGAAGCTTTCTTT. It translates to CASGLVRTEAFF.

This clonotype showed up many times. The rearrangement joins TRBV7-2 to TRBJ1-6; D possibly corresponds to TRBD1 (6 bases). Germline CDR1 reads SGHTA; CDR2 reads FQGNSA. The V end was cut by 2 bases, the J end by 8 bases, with 10 bases between. The CDR3 consists of 14 residues. CDR3 bases: TGTGCCAGCAGCTTACAGGGGCGCTATTCACCCCTCCACTTT. Its protein product is CASSLQGRYSPLHF.

This chain uses TRBV29-1 with TRBJ2-1; 14 nucleotides line up with TRBD2. Germline lookup yields CDR1 SQVTM and CDR2 ANQGSEA. The CDR3 totals 14 residues. J was trimmed by 9 bases and V by 3 bases; bases with no gene match: 4. The CDR3 spells CSVEATSGRVEQFF. DNA of the CDR3: TGCAGCGTTGAGGCGACTAGCGGGAGGGTTGAGCAGTTCTTC.

The chain employs TRBV24-1 and TRBJ1-1; TRBD1 is a possible D gene (5 bases). This CDR3 has 13 residues. In germline, CDR1 is KGHDR, CDR2 SFDVKD. Trimming shortened V by 6 bases and J by 3 bases, and 10 bases separated the two germline ends. CDR3 DNA sequence: TGTGCCACCAGTAGGAAAGGGGACACTGAAGCTTTCTTT. Translating gives CATSRKGDTEAFF.

This clonotype was seen ten or more times. The chain is built from TRBV7-2 and TRBJ1-5; TRBD1 aligns across 12 bases. Looked up from germline, CDR1 is SGHTA and CDR2 is FQGNSA. V lost 5 bases and J lost 2; bases outside the gene matches: 10. The CDR3 extends over 18 amino acids. The CDR3 DNA reads as TGTGCCAGCAGCGGAACGGGACAGGGGGCAAATGGCAATCAGCCCCAGCATTTT. Its protein is CASSGTGQGANGNQPQHF.

The J gene is TRBJ2-5, the V gene TRBV9; no clear D. CDR1 is SGDLS, CDR2 YYNGEE, per germline. Trimming removed 3 bases at V and 4 bases at J, with 13 bases between. CDR3 length: 14 amino acids. CDR3 nucleotide sequence: TGTGCCAGCAGCGATACTCTCGCCCGAGAGACCCAGTACTTC. It encodes CASSDTLARETQYF. The whole variable domain, remainder taken from reference TRBV9 and TRBJ2-5, is DSGVTQTPKHLITATGQRVTLRCSPRSGDLSVYWYQQSLDQGLQFLIQYYNGEERAKGNILERFSAQQFPDLHSELNLSSLELGDSALYFCASSDTLARETQYFGPGTRLLVL.

In the case of this clonotype: One end of the junction fails to match germline, which may point to a read error. This chain uses TRBV7-4 with TRBJ2-1; D might be TRBD1 (5 bases). The tail of the sequence fits TRBJ2-7 better, so the J call may be wrong. Germline CDR1 and CDR2: SGHVT and SQSDAQ. CDR3 length: 17 residues. CDR3 loop: CASSQVVNHGHSYEQYF. The CDR3 nucleotides read TGCGCCAGCAGCCAAGTCGTGAATCACGGACACTCCTACGAGCAGTACTTC.

This clonotype occurred many times. CDR3 nucleotides: TGTGCCAGCAGTTACTTTCGCGGGGGGGCAAATGAGCAGTTCTTC. Translated, it gives CASSYFRGGANEQFF. The genes are TRBV6-5 and TRBJ2-1; TRBD2 matches at 9 bases. The CDR3 is 15 residues long. CDR1 is MNHEY and CDR2 is SVGAGI in the germline V gene. The trim removed 1 base at V and 7 bases at J, leaving 5 bases unmatched.

On this clonotype itself: A much larger clone sits a single nucleotide away, making a read error possible. The chain links TRBV27 to TRBJ1-2; possibly TRBD1 for D (5 bases). Germline V gives CDR1 MNHEY, CDR2 SMNVEV (reference sequence). This CDR3 contains 14 residues. Written as DNA, the CDR3 is TGTACCAGCAGATACGAAGGGGCTCGGTATGGCTACACCTTC. Translated, it gives CTSRYEGARYGYTF.

The rearrangement joins TRBV18 to TRBJ1-1; D ambiguous. This CDR3 spans 13 amino acids. Deletions cut 1 base from V and 3 bases from J, with 6 bases between. The germline V gene encodes CDR1 KGHSH and CDR2 LQKENI. CDR3 in amino acids: CASSPRADTEAFF. The CDR3 nucleotides are TGTGCCAGCTCACCACGGGCGGACACTGAAGCTTTCTTT.

This clonotype was counted between two and nine times. A much larger clone lies a single base off, so this may be a read error. The CDR3 reads CASRTKQGGLNEQFF. CDR3 DNA sequence: TGTGCCAGCAGGACGAAGCAGGGGGGACTCAATGAGCAGTTCTTC. The rearrangement uses TRBV6-5 and TRBJ2-1, with a weak D call TRBD1 (7 bases). This CDR3 is 15 amino acids long. Per germline, CDR1 MNHEY and CDR2 SVGAGI. V shed 6 bases and J shed 6 bases, with 18 bases lying between them.

The rearrangement uses TRBV7-2 and TRBJ1-1; 7 positions match TRBD1. Germline values: CDR1 SGHTA, CDR2 FQGNSA. The CDR3 is 17 residues long. After removal of 5 bases from V and 1 base from J, the junction contained 13 bases not matched to a gene. CDR3 region: CASSRQGVDQTNTEAFF. As DNA, the CDR3 is TGTGCCAGCAGCCGACAGGGAGTGGATCAGACGAACACTGAAGCTTTCTTT.

The CDR3 region is CASSLGADQPQHF. The CDR3 nucleotides are TGTGCCAGCAGCTTGGGGGCGGATCAGCCCCAGCATTTT. V usage is TRBV7-9 and J usage is TRBJ1-5; D is perhaps TRBD1 (6 bases). This CDR3 comprises 13 residues. CDR1 and CDR2 from the germline V gene are SEHNR and FQNEAQ (reference sequence). V was cut by 3 bases and J by 5 bases, with 8 bases left in between.

This clonotype was picked up many times. V gene TRBV11-2 combines with J gene TRBJ1-6; 9 bases map to TRBD1. V gave up 4 bases and J gave up 8 bases; unmatched junction bases: 3. Germline CDR1 is SGHAT and CDR2 is FQNNGV. This CDR3 region has 14 residues. The CDR3 protein is CASSSGQGHSPLHF. The CDR3 region has the DNA TGTGCCAGCAGCTCGGGACAGGGACATTCACCCCTCCACTTT.

As to this clonotype: Possible read error: a much larger clone is one base away. Because the CDR3 is missing its conserved closing phenylalanine or tryptophan, this is likely a read error. The chain joins TRBV5-4 to TRBJ2-7, with a tentative D call TRBD1 (6 bases). The CDR3 is made up of 14 amino acids. V was pared by 6 bases and J by 7 bases, with 20 bases between. The V gene's germline CDR1 is SGHNT and CDR2 YYREEE (reference sequence). The CDR3 region has the DNA TGTGCCAGCACGCCAGCAGGGGCCCCAATAGAGCAGTACCTC. Protein sequence: CASTPAGAPIEQYL.

V gene TRBV19 combines with J gene TRBJ2-3; TRBD1 matches 7 bases. CDR3 size: 16 residues. Germline V CDR1 and CDR2: LNHDA, SQIVND (reference sequence). V lost 1 base and J lost 5; bases outside the gene matches: 9. CDR3 bases: TGTGCCAGTAGTATAGGACGTGGGCAGGGGGAAGATACGCAGTATTTT. Translation gives CASSIGRGQGEDTQYF.

This clonotype has ten or more counts. The chain couples TRBV24-1 to TRBJ2-5; 9 nucleotides match TRBD1. The CDR3 contains 18 residues. Unmatched junction bases numbered 18, after V lost 9 bases and J lost 2 bases. Germline assignment: CDR1 KGHDR and CDR2 SFDVKD. In DNA, the CDR3 is TGTGCCACCTCGGGTCATTTCTCGACAGGGGGAAGACAAGAGACCCAGTACTTC. This codes for CATSGHFSTGGRQETQYF.

In this sample, this clonotype turned up many times. This sequence joins TRBV11-2 and TRBJ1-6; TRBD1 matches at 9 bases. CDR3 length equals 15 residues. V dropped 9 bases and J dropped 8; count of bases not matched to a gene: 11. Germline V CDR1 and CDR2: SGHAT, FQNNGV. CDR3 in amino acids: CASTGGAPWDSPLHF. In nucleotides, the CDR3 is TGTGCCAGTACAGGGGGCGCCCCATGGGATTCACCCCTCCACTTT.